The present T cell receptor (beta chain) was sequenced within a study of tissue T cells after allogeneic stem cell transplantation. Study as a whole: Graft-versus-host disease patients received grafts, four unmodified and three CD34-selected to deplete T cells. Samples with visible lymphocytes on H&E were prioritized for sequencing. Points from the study as a whole: Only a limited share of tissue TCRs appeared in blood or spleen.

Clones were read by immunoSEQ multiplex PCR, and TCRdb kept only the in-frame ones, dropping some. The sample carries about 800 clones, roughly 45% recorded once. With respect to this clone: What it binds is not known.

Autopsy tissues included GI tract, liver, skin and lymphoid organs. The CDR3 is 12 residues long. Trimming took 6 bases from V and 6 from J; bases not matched to a gene: 6. From germline, CDR1 is SQVTM and CDR2 ANQGSEA. The TCR was taken from a female patient aged 40-70 years with steroid-refractory graft-versus-host disease after an allogeneic stem cell transplant. Some of these T cells may belong to the graft donor. This specimen consisted of ileal tissue, obtained at autopsy. The chain couples TRBV29-1 to TRBJ1-2; 8 nucleotides match TRBD1. The CDR3 DNA reads as TGCAGCGTCCGGACAGGGTCCAATGGCTACACCTTC. Protein product: CSVRTGSNGYTF. The whole variable domain, filled in from reference TRBV29-1 and TRBJ1-2, reads SAVISQKPSRDICQRGTSLTIQCQVDSQVTMMFWYRQQPGQSLTLIATANQGSEATYESGFVIDKFPISRPNLTFSTLTVSNMSPEDSSIYLCSVRTGSNGYTFGSGTRLTVV.